The 15 T cell receptor beta chains in this list originate from one sample, sequenced in a study of T-cell memory formation after mild COVID-19. TCRdb recomputed calls from the 5' RACE reads with MiXCR, one row per CDR3 protein. There are hundreds of thousands of distinct CDR3 sequences in the sample; 17% occur only once, and about 8.1% lies in the top ten. The sequenced material came from PBMCs or a T cell subset sorted from them (not recorded which). Receptor source: an adult woman who had mild COVID-19 (a few samples of this study predate the infection). Cell type and time point are not known.

V and J are TRBV18 and TRBJ1-1; D gene unclear. CDR3 size: 14 residues. V lost 6 bases to trimming and J lost 0 bases, with 11 bases between them. Germline assignment: CDR1 KGHSH and CDR2 LQKENI. CDR3 amino acids: CASSRVGVNTEAFF. CDR3 nucleotide sequence: TGTGCCAGCTCTAGGGTAGGCGTGAACACTGAAGCTTTCTTT. Variable domain in full (rest from reference TRBV18 and TRBJ1-1): NAGVMQNPRHLVRRRGQEARLRCSPMKGHSHVYWYRQLPEEGLKFMVYLQKENIIDESGMPKERFSAEFPKEGPSILRIQQVVRGDSAAYFCASSRVGVNTEAFFGQGTRLTVV.

This clonotype was found a few times. V and J are TRBV20-1 and TRBJ2-7; D not certain. V lost 3 bases to trimming and J lost 0 bases, with 9 bases between them. The CDR3 totals 13 residues. Per the germline V gene, CDR1 is DFQATT and CDR2 is SNEGSKA (reference sequence). This CDR3 reads CSASGWSSYEQYF. In DNA form, the CDR3 reads TGCAGTGCTAGCGGCTGGAGCTCCTACGAGCAGTACTTC.

J is TRBJ2-1 and V is TRBV24-1; 15 nucleotides align to TRBD2. This CDR3 has 13 amino acids. Germline-derived CDR1 and CDR2 are KGHDR and SFDVKD. The J segment lost 10 bases and the V segment lost 9 bases, leaving 3 bases of the junction unmatched. The CDR3: CATAGLAGGEQFF. DNA of the CDR3: TGTGCCACCGCGGGACTAGCGGGAGGAGAGCAGTTCTTC.

This clonotype was counted between two and nine times. The V and J genes are TRBV5-4 and TRBJ2-2; 7 positions match TRBD2. V gave up 4 bases and J gave up 6 bases; unmatched junction bases: 6. The germline V gene has CDR1 SGHNT and CDR2 YYREEE (reference sequence). The CDR3 is 14 amino acids. The CDR3 is CASSPGEGPGELFF. For the CDR3, the DNA is TGTGCCAGCAGCCCTGGGGAGGGGCCCGGGGAGCTGTTTTTT.

This clonotype has only a few counts. The chain has TRBV10-3 and TRBJ2-1; D might be TRBD1 or TRBD2, each matching 6 bases. The CDR3 covers 17 residues. Deletions cut 2 bases from V and 0 bases from J, with 14 bases between. Per germline, CDR1 ENHRY and CDR2 SYGVKD. CDR3 residues: CAISEASGARSYNEQFF. The CDR3 DNA is TGTGCCATCAGTGAGGCTTCGGGGGCGCGCTCCTACAATGAGCAGTTCTTC.

The chain joins TRBV4-1 to TRBJ2-6; TRBD1 might be the D (6 bases). Germline CDR1 MGHRA, CDR2 YSYEKL. The CDR3 length is 15 residues. V gave up 0 bases and J gave up 8 bases, with 11 bases separating them. The CDR3 is CASSQESDSSNVLTF. The CDR3 coding sequence is TGCGCCAGCAGCCAAGAATCGGACAGCTCCAACGTCCTGACTTTC.

This clonotype was recorded many times. The chain employs TRBV4-3 and TRBJ2-1; D may be TRBD2 (6 bases). The CDR3 has 17 amino acids. Germline lookup yields CDR1 LGHNA and CDR2 YSLEER. Deletions cut 1 base from V and 8 bases from J, with 21 bases between. The chain's CDR3 is CASSQGHATRGPDEQFF. The CDR3 DNA is TGCGCCAGCAGCCAAGGCCACGCGACTAGAGGCCCCGATGAGCAGTTCTTC.

This chain joins TRBV4-2 and TRBJ1-1, with D possibly being TRBD1 (6 bases). The CDR3 totals 16 residues. Germline V gene lookup returns CDR1 LGHNA and CDR2 YNFKEQ. V gave up 1 base and J gave up 3 bases, with 15 bases separating them. The CDR3 DNA sequence: TGTGCCAGCAGCCAAGGTGGGGGCAGATCCGACACTGAAGCTTTCTTT. Translated, it gives CASSQGGGRSDTEAFF.

The chain is built from TRBV5-5 and TRBJ1-2; no firm D call. Trimming removed 0 bases from V and 6 bases from J, with 9 bases in between. The CDR3 covers 13 residues. Per germline, CDR1 SGHKS and CDR2 YYEKEE (reference sequence). For the CDR3, the DNA is TGTGCCAGCAGCTTGGCGCAGAGGGATGGCTACACCTTC. Translated: CASSLAQRDGYTF. Together with reference TRBV5-5 and TRBJ1-2, the CDR3 gives the full variable domain: DAGVTQSPTHLIKTRGQQVTLRCSPISGHKSVSWYQQVLGQGPQFIFQYYEKEERGRGNFPDRFSARQFPNYSSELNVNALLLGDSALYLCASSLAQRDGYTFGSGTRLTVV.

V is TRBV5-1 and J is TRBJ2-3, with TRBD2 identical over 10 bases. The J segment lost 5 bases and the V segment lost 3 bases, leaving 9 bases of the junction unmatched. Germline V gives CDR1 SGHRS, CDR2 YFSETQ. CDR3 length: 16 amino acids. CDR3 in amino acids: CASSSPLAGVRDTQYF. Written as DNA, the CDR3 is TGCGCCAGCAGCTCACCTCTAGCGGGGGTAAGAGATACGCAGTATTTT.

This clonotype was picked up a small number of times. The chain carries TRBV5-1 and TRBJ1-1, with unresolved D. The CDR3 is 16 amino acids. CDR1 and CDR2 (germline): SGHRS, YFSETQ. With 5 bases removed from V and 0 bases from J, the gap between germline ends came to 17 bases. CDR3 nucleotides: TGCGCCAGCAGTCCGGAGGAGGCGGGCCTGAACACTGAAGCTTTCTTT. This translates into CASSPEEAGLNTEAFF. Looking up the rest from reference TRBV5-1 and TRBJ1-1 gives the full variable domain: KAGVTQTPRYLIKTRGQQVTLSCSPISGHRSVSWYQQTPGQGLQFLFEYFSETQRNKGNFPGRFSGRQFSNSRSEMNVSTLELGDSALYLCASSPEEAGLNTEAFFGQGTRLTVV.

This clonotype was observed a handful of times. The genes are TRBV18 and TRBJ2-1; D perhaps matches TRBD2 (6 bases). The germline V gene has CDR1 KGHSH and CDR2 LQKENI. This CDR3 has 15 residues. V dropped 1 base and J dropped 5 bases, with 12 bases sitting between them. CDR3 sequence: CASSPRDLGHNEQFF. CDR3 bases: TGTGCCAGCTCACCACGGGACTTGGGGCACAATGAGCAGTTCTTC.

There are a few counts of this clonotype. CDR3 sequence: CASSLLRGADTEAFF. The CDR3, as DNA: TGTGCCAGCAGCTTACTTCGTGGGGCGGACACTGAAGCTTTCTTT. V usage is TRBV7-9 and J usage is TRBJ1-1, with D maybe TRBD1 (5 bases). Germline V CDR1 and CDR2: SEHNR, FQNEAQ (reference sequence). V was trimmed by 2 bases and J by 3 bases, leaving 13 bases between them. This CDR3 region has 15 residues.

The V and J genes are TRBV7-9 and TRBJ1-6, with D possibly TRBD1 on 5 matching bases. V was clipped by 5 bases and J by 7 bases, with 12 bases between them. CDR3 length: 14 amino acids. Germline V gene sequence: CDR1 SEHNR, CDR2 FQNEAQ (reference sequence). Here the CDR3 reads CASSPDKGNSPLHF. CDR3 bases: TGTGCCAGCAGCCCGGACAAGGGGAATTCACCCCTCCACTTT.

The rearrangement uses TRBV4-3 and TRBJ2-2; D perhaps matches TRBD1 (6 bases). The CDR3 runs 15 residues. From germline, CDR1 is LGHNA and CDR2 YSLEER. Between the trimmed V and J ends, which lost 1 base and 8 bases, there was a span of 14 bases. The chain's CDR3 is CASSQVPQGLGELFF. CDR3 bases: TGCGCCAGCAGCCAAGTTCCTCAGGGGCTGGGGGAGCTGTTTTTT.